These 27 T cell receptor beta chains originate from one sample sequenced in a study of T-cell reconstitution after alpha-beta-depleted transplantation in children (dated by TCRdb to 2016 to 2018). The library came from PCR. TCRdb records Illumina HiSeq 2500 as the sequencer. TCR library preparation used molecular barcoding, with unique molecular identifiers applied to normalize quantification of the TCRbeta repertoire. TCRdb trimmed the raw reads at Q25, called clones with MiXCR and kept productive beta chains. Duplicate CDR3 protein sequences are folded into a single record with the most common DNA and genes. This sample is represented by some 200,000 distinct CDR3 sequences; approximately 9% of them were singletons. Approximately 6.2% of the sample goes to the ten largest clones. The sample in question was PBMCs from the stem cell graft donor, obtained from the stem cell graft. The receptors stem from a human donor who donated a stem cell graft to a child with acute lymphoblastic leukemia.

On this clonotype itself: One junction end does not reproduce the germline sequence, and a read error may be involved. This sequence joins TRBV7-2 and TRBJ2-4, with 12 nucleotides matching TRBD2. This CDR3 contains 13 residues. Germline V lookup: CDR1 SGHTA, CDR2 FQGNSA. CDR3 region: CASSLGSSGGVDF. CDR3 DNA: TGTGCCAGCAGCTTAGGGTCTAGCGGGGGGGTGGACTTC.

This clonotype has a count of ten or more. The rearrangement joins TRBV10-3 to TRBJ1-5; D is possibly TRBD1 (5 bases). The CDR3 runs to 16 residues. In germline, CDR1 is ENHRY, CDR2 SYGVKD. Trimming shortened V by 4 bases and J by 3 bases, and 16 bases separated the two germline ends. CDR3 loop: CAISAVGEMYNQPQHF. The CDR3 DNA reads TGTGCCATCAGTGCCGTGGGGGAGATGTACAATCAGCCCCAGCATTTT.

This rearrangement joins TRBV5-1 to TRBJ2-7; 7 positions match TRBD1. The V gene's germline CDR1 is SGHRS and CDR2 YFSETQ. The J segment lost 4 bases and the V segment lost 0 bases, leaving 7 bases of the junction unmatched. The CDR3 runs 15 residues. CDR3 sequence reads: CASSLVWDRKYEQYF. The CDR3 bases are TGCGCCAGCAGCTTGGTGTGGGACAGAAAATACGAGCAGTACTTC.

This clonotype was observed a handful of times. The chain uses TRBV20-1 and TRBJ1-1, with D possibly matching TRBD1 (5 bases). The CDR3 length is 17 residues. Per the germline V gene, CDR1 is DFQATT and CDR2 is SNEGSKA (reference sequence). The V end lost 6 bases, the J end lost 1 base, and 24 bases lay between the germline ends. The CDR3 region is CSATTLTRTPGNTEAFF. CDR3 nucleotides: TGCAGTGCCACCACTCTTACCCGGACACCGGGGAACACTGAAGCTTTCTTT.

This clonotype was counted a few times. This rearrangement joins TRBV19 to TRBJ1-4; a weak D match, TRBD1 (5 bases). Germline CDR1 is LNHDA and CDR2 is SQIVND (reference sequence). Trimming removed 11 bases at V and 6 bases at J, with 16 bases between. This CDR3 is built from 13 residues. The CDR3 DNA sequence: TGTGCCTGCGAAGGACATAGGGATGAAAAACTGTTTTTT. Amino acids: CACEGHRDEKLFF. The complete variable domain, with remaining parts taken from reference TRBV19 and TRBJ1-4, reads DGGITQSPKYLFRKEGQNVTLSCEQNLNHDAMYWYRQDPGQGLRLIYYSQIVNDFQKGDIAEGYSVSREKKESFPLTVTSAQKNPTAFYLCACEGHRDEKLFFGSGTQLSVL.

The rearrangement links TRBV5-1 to TRBJ2-3, with 13 nucleotides matching TRBD2. The ends lost 0 bases at V and 6 bases at J; junction bases unmatched: 7. CDR3 size: 17 residues. CDR1 and CDR2 (germline): SGHRS, YFSETQ. CDR3 residues: CASSLVTSGGAPDTQYF. The CDR3 region has the DNA TGCGCCAGCAGCTTGGTCACTAGCGGGGGGGCCCCGGATACGCAGTATTTT. The whole variable domain, remainder taken from reference TRBV5-1 and TRBJ2-3, is KAGVTQTPRYLIKTRGQQVTLSCSPISGHRSVSWYQQTPGQGLQFLFEYFSETQRNKGNFPGRFSGRQFSNSRSEMNVSTLELGDSALYLCASSLVTSGGAPDTQYFGPGTRLTVL.

This clonotype was observed many times. The J gene is TRBJ2-1, the V gene TRBV5-1, with D unresolved. V lost 7 bases to trimming and J lost 4 bases, with 6 bases between them. The CDR3 consists of 11 residues. Germline V CDR1 and CDR2: SGHRS, YFSETQ. The DNA for the CDR3 is TGCGCCAGCGCAGCTTACAATGAGCAGTTCTTC. Its protein product is CASAAYNEQFF.

This clonotype showed up many times. V gene TRBV5-1 combines with J gene TRBJ1-5; D call uncertain. Germline assignment: CDR1 SGHRS and CDR2 YFSETQ. This CDR3 is 14 amino acids long. Trimming removed 2 bases from V and 0 bases from J, with 6 bases in between. CDR3 in amino acids: CASSFDGSNQPQHF. CDR3 DNA sequence: TGCGCCAGCAGCTTCGATGGTAGCAATCAGCCCCAGCATTTT.

This clonotype was seen repeatedly, ten times or more. The CDR3 loop reads CSARRRGGPLEPIAYNEQFF. CDR3 sequence (DNA): TGCAGTGCTAGACGCCGGGGGGGCCCCCTTGAACCCATTGCCTACAATGAGCAGTTCTTC. The chain combines TRBV20-1 with TRBJ2-1; 8 bases line up with TRBD2. With 2 bases clipped from V and 2 bases from J, the junction kept 20 bases outside the gene matches. The CDR3 contains 20 residues. Germline V gene sequence: CDR1 DFQATT, CDR2 SNEGSKA (reference sequence).

The rearrangement links TRBV7-2 to TRBJ2-2; D call uncertain. Germline V gene data show CDR1 as SGHTA and CDR2 as FQGNSA. Trimming removed 0 bases at V and 3 bases at J, with 5 bases between. CDR3 length: 14 amino acids. The CDR3 coding sequence is TGTGCCAGCAGCTTAGCAGGGTACACCGGGGAGCTGTTTTTT. Translating it yields CASSLAGYTGELFF. Filled out from reference TRBV7-2 and TRBJ2-2, the complete variable domain reads GAGVSQSPSNKVTEKGKDVELRCDPISGHTALYWYRQSLGQGLEFLIYFQGNSAPDKSGLPSDRFSAERTGGSVSTLTIQRTQQEDSAVYLCASSLAGYTGELFFGEGSRLTVL.

This clonotype was seen a handful of times. The J gene is TRBJ2-5, the V gene TRBV5-1; 8 bases are a match to TRBD2. The CDR3 totals 15 residues. The V gene end was trimmed by 2 bases and the J gene end by 5 bases; junction bases not matched to a gene: 8. CDR1 SGHRS and CDR2 YFSETQ come from the germline V gene. CDR3 nucleotides: TGCGCCAGCAGCTTCGGACTAGCTGAAAGGGAGACCCAGTACTTC. This sequence encodes CASSFGLAERETQYF.

The chain employs TRBV12-3 or TRBV12-4 and TRBJ2-7; D perhaps matches TRBD2 (5 bases). V was shortened by 0 bases and J by 5 bases, with 11 bases between the two germline ends. The CDR3 is made up of 14 amino acids. CDR3 sequence (DNA): TGTGCCAGCAGTTTAGCCGCGGGCGTCCACGAGCAGTACTTC. The encoded protein is CASSLAAGVHEQYF.

A few counts support this clonotype. The rearrangement joins TRBV6-1 to TRBJ2-5, with 7 bases identical to TRBD1. CDR3 length: 14 amino acids. Germline V gene data show CDR1 as MNHNS and CDR2 as SASEGT. The V segment lost 5 bases and the J segment 4 bases; nucleotides outside the gene matches: 7. The CDR3 region is CASSQQGTGETQYF. DNA of the CDR3: TGTGCCAGCAGTCAACAGGGGACCGGAGAGACCCAGTACTTC.

In its sample, this clonotype was seen many times. The chain combines TRBV12-3 or TRBV12-4 with TRBJ2-2; D uncertain. Trimming removed 2 bases from V and 7 bases from J, with 5 bases in between. This CDR3 is built from 12 residues. The DNA for the CDR3 is TGTGCCAGCAGTTTAAATCACGGGGAGCTGTTTTTT. Translated, it gives CASSLNHGELFF.

This chain uses TRBV29-1 with TRBJ2-7; 8 nucleotides line up with TRBD2. CDR3 length equals 13 residues. Per germline, CDR1 SQVTM and CDR2 ANQGSEA. The ends lost 7 bases at V and 4 bases at J; junction bases unmatched: 9. The CDR3: CSAGGSGGYEQYF. CDR3 DNA: TGCAGCGCCGGGGGGAGCGGGGGTTACGAGCAGTACTTC.

This clonotype was observed a few times. The V call is TRBV12-3 or TRBV12-4, the J call TRBJ2-7; no reliable D call. This CDR3 contains 13 residues. The V and J ends lost 5 bases and 7 bases respectively, with 15 bases between them. CDR3 in amino acids: CASSPVDRREQYF. DNA for the CDR3: TGTGCCAGCAGTCCCGTTGACCGAAGGGAGCAGTACTTC.

The chain employs TRBV2 and TRBJ2-2; 8 bases match TRBD1. The ends lost 6 bases at V and 6 bases at J; junction bases unmatched: 6. CDR3 size: 14 residues. Germline CDR1 and CDR2: SNHLY and FYNNEI. In nucleotides, the CDR3 is TGTGCCAGCAGCCAGGACAGGGTGGCCGGGGAGCTGTTTTTT. Translated, it gives CASSQDRVAGELFF.

This clonotype has more than one count but fewer than ten. V and J are TRBV5-1 and TRBJ2-3, with D tentatively TRBD2 (6 bases). Germline V CDR1 and CDR2: SGHRS, YFSETQ. The CDR3 consists of 14 residues. Trimming cost V 4 bases and J 4 bases, with 13 bases left between them. DNA for the CDR3: TGCGCCAGCAGCCCATCGGGGGACTCAGATACGCAGTATTTT. It codes for CASSPSGDSDTQYF.

The gene calls are TRBV20-1 and TRBJ1-2; a possible D gene is TRBD1 (5 bases). V lost 3 bases to trimming and J lost 3 bases, with 11 bases between them. This CDR3 has 13 residues. CDR1 is DFQATT, CDR2 SNEGSKA, per germline (reference sequence). In DNA, the CDR3 is TGCAGTGCTAGGGGACTTCATGACTATGGCTACACCTTC. Its translation is CSARGLHDYGYTF.

The chain carries TRBV2 and TRBJ1-2; no reliable D call. The CDR3 totals 12 residues. Germline CDR1 reads SNHLY; CDR2 reads FYNNEI. Trimming cost V 1 base and J 7 bases, with 7 bases left between them. CDR3 in DNA: TGTGCCAGCAGTGAAGTTGAGGGTGGCTACACCTTC. Its protein is CASSEVEGGYTF.

This clonotype was detected many times. This chain uses TRBV20-1 with TRBJ1-2; D is undetermined. The CDR3 contains 12 residues. Germline V gene data show CDR1 as DFQATT and CDR2 as SNEGSKA (reference sequence). V was shortened by 0 bases and J by 4 bases, with 6 bases between the two germline ends. The CDR3 sequence: CSARDLIYGYTF. CDR3 coding DNA: TGCAGTGCTAGAGATCTAATCTATGGCTACACCTTC.

This clonotype was seen many times. The J gene is TRBJ1-5, the V gene TRBV12-3 or TRBV12-4; the match to TRBD1 covers 11 bases. V shed 6 bases, J shed 5 bases, and the junction held 6 bases outside the gene matches. The CDR3 has 15 amino acids. Written as DNA, the CDR3 is TGTGCCAGCAGGGTGGGACAGGGGGACCATCAGCCCCAGCATTTT. Encoded protein: CASRVGQGDHQPQHF.

This clonotype was detected only a few times. The chain joins TRBV7-6 to TRBJ2-6, with unresolved D. The CDR3 extends over 16 amino acids. V was pared by 1 base and J by 0 bases, with 7 bases between. Germline V lookup: CDR1 SGHVS, CDR2 FNYEAQ. The CDR3 loop reads CASSLVPSSGANVLTF. The CDR3 nucleotides read TGTGCCAGCAGCTTAGTCCCCAGCTCTGGGGCCAACGTCCTGACTTTC. The whole variable domain, filled in from reference TRBV7-6 and TRBJ2-6, reads GAGVSQSPRYKVTKRGQDVALRCDPISGHVSLYWYRQALGQGPEFLTYFNYEAQQDKSGLPNDRFSAERPEGSISTLTIQRTEQRDSAMYRCASSLVPSSGANVLTFGAGSRLTVL.

This clonotype was counted at least ten times. The chain carries TRBV20-1 and TRBJ2-1; TRBD2 matches 8 bases. Germline CDR1 DFQATT, CDR2 SNEGSKA (reference sequence). With V trimmed by 6 bases and J by 5 bases, 15 bases remained unmatched. The CDR3 totals 16 residues. The CDR3 sequence is CSARPLTGGLDNEQFF. The CDR3 DNA reads as TGCAGTGCCCGGCCGTTGACGGGGGGGCTGGACAATGAGCAGTTCTTC.

Many counts were recorded for this clonotype. The V and J genes are TRBV7-9 and TRBJ1-5; D not resolved. Trimming pared 0 bases from V and 4 bases from J, leaving 4 bases between. The CDR3 spans 13 residues. The V gene's germline CDR1 is SEHNR and CDR2 FQNEAQ (reference sequence). CDR3 region: CASSLALNQPQHF. The CDR3 coding sequence is TGTGCCAGCAGCTTAGCTCTAAATCAGCCCCAGCATTTT.

This clonotype was seen ten or more times. J is TRBJ2-3 and V is TRBV15; D ambiguous. Germline V gene sequence: CDR1 LNHNV, CDR2 YYDKDF (reference sequence). The CDR3 sequence is 13 residues long. V was clipped by 5 bases and J by 6 bases, with 12 bases between them. CDR3 sequence: CATSLPPRDTQYF. The CDR3, as DNA: TGTGCCACCAGCCTTCCCCCACGGGATACGCAGTATTTT. The full variable domain, rest sourced from reference TRBV15 and TRBJ2-3, is DAMVIQNPRYQVTQFGKPVTLSCSQTLNHNVMYWYQQKSSQAPKLLFHYYDKDFNNEADTPDNFQSRRPNTSFCFLDIRSPGLGDTAMYLCATSLPPRDTQYFGPGTRLTVL.

This chain connects TRBV7-9 to TRBJ2-3; 11 nucleotides line up with TRBD2. This CDR3 is built from 17 residues. The V and J ends lost 5 bases and 2 bases, in that order; junction bases with no gene match: 9. Germline CDR1 SEHNR, CDR2 FQNEAQ (reference sequence). The CDR3 loop is CASSAPGLAENTDTQYF. In nucleotides, the CDR3 is TGTGCCAGCAGCGCGCCGGGACTAGCGGAAAACACAGATACGCAGTATTTT.